Listed below are T cell receptor beta chains from one sample, sequenced in a study of blood T cells in healthy people across ages. TCRdb reprocessed the 5' RACE reads with MiXCR, giving one entry per CDR3 protein. The sample carries around 1,900,000 distinct CDR3 sequences, roughly two fifths recorded once. Sequencing was carried out using blood. These receptors all come from a human donor in good health. Each CDR3 is given with its conserved first and last residue. D genes are given only for firm matches. Expanded clones are given a class, and other clones once, few, many or no size at all.

NA,TRBV29-1,TRBJ2-3,NA,TGCAGCGTTGCTGGACAATACACAGATACGCAGTATTTT,CSVAGQYTDTQYF
NA,TRBV29-1,TRBJ1-2,few,TGCAGCGTTGAAGTAGGAGGGCTATATGGCTACACCTTC,CSVEVGGLYGYTF
TRBD2,TRBV3-1,TRBJ2-5,NA,TGTGCCAGCAGCCACGGTCGCGGGGGGGCCGAAGAGACCCAGTACTTC,CASSHGRGGAEETQYF
NA,TRBV28,TRBJ2-7,NA,TGTGCCAGCAGTTTGGGGCCCCTTTCGTACTTC,CASSLGPLSYF
TRBD2,TRBV7-2,TRBJ2-5,NA,TGTGCCAGCAGCTCCCGACTAGCGGGGGGGCTGGAGACCCAGTACTTC,CASSSRLAGGLETQYF
TRBD1,TRBV9,TRBJ1-1,few,TGTGCCAGCAGCGGGACAGGGCTCCCGAACACTGAAGCTTTCTTT,CASSGTGLPNTEAFF
TRBD1,TRBV12-3/TRBV12-4,TRBJ1-2,few,TGTGCCAGCAGTCACGACAGGGTTGAATATGGCTACACCTTC,CASSHDRVEYGYTF
TRBD1,TRBV28,TRBJ2-5,few,TGTGCCAGCAGTTCCCGGACAGGAACGTACCAAGAGACCCAGTACTTC,CASSSRTGTYQETQYF
NA,TRBV4-3,TRBJ2-6,once,TGCGCCAGCAGCCAAGTGAAAGGATCAACCTGGGCCAACGTCCTGACTTTC,CASSQVKGSTWANVLTF
NA,TRBV6-5,TRBJ2-1,few,TGTGCCAGCAGTCCCAGAGAAACCTACAATGAGCAGTTCTTC,CASSPRETYNEQFF
NA,TRBV12-3/TRBV12-4,TRBJ1-2,few,TGTGCCAGCAGTGGGGAGTATGGCTACACCTTC,CASSGEYGYTF
TRBD2,TRBV7-8,TRBJ2-3,NA,TGTGCCAGCAGCTTAGGAGCGGGGTCGCCAGGTACAGATACGCAGTATTTT,CASSLGAGSPGTDTQYF
TRBD1,TRBV20-1,TRBJ2-5,NA,TGCAGTGCTATTAACAGGGGGCAGTACCAAGAGACCCAGTACTTC,CSAINRGQYQETQYF
NA,TRBV20-1,TRBJ2-5,few,TGCAGTGCTAGAGATACCAGGACGGCCGAAGAGACCCAGTACTTC,CSARDTRTAEETQYF
NA,TRBV24-1,TRBJ1-1,NA,TGTGCCACCAGTGATTCCGGTAAGGGGAACACTGAAGCTTTCTTT,CATSDSGKGNTEAFF
NA,TRBV12-3/TRBV12-4,TRBJ2-3,few,TGTGCCAGCAGTTTTAAGTTCGGGGATTTTACTCGACAGGCTTCTAGCACAGATACGCAGTATTTT,CASSFKFGDFTRQASSTDTQYF
TRBD1,TRBV4-3,TRBJ1-2,NA,TGCGCCAGCAGGCCGGAACAGGGGATGGGCTATGGCTACACCTTC,CASRPEQGMGYGYTF
NA,TRBV27,TRBJ1-2,NA,TGTGCCAGCAGTTCCCCGCTCACAGGGAACTATGGCTACACCTTC,CASSSPLTGNYGYTF
TRBD2,TRBV10-3,TRBJ2-7,NA,TGTGCGGGCGGGGGACCCTACGAGCAGTACTTC,CAGGGPYEQYF
TRBD1,TRBV7-2,TRBJ1-2,NA,TGTGCCAGCAGCTTGACAGGGGATAGTTGGCAGGGCTACACCTTC,CASSLTGDSWQGYTF
TRBD1,TRBV11-2,TRBJ2-3,NA,TGTGCCAGCAGCATACAGGGGGCGCAAATTATAACAGATACGCAGTATTTT,CASSIQGAQIITDTQYF
NA,TRBV6-6,TRBJ2-3,NA,TGTGCCGGCAGTTATCTCGGGACTTCCACAGATACGCAGTATTTT,CAGSYLGTSTDTQYF
NA,TRBV12-3/TRBV12-4,TRBJ1-4,few,TGTGCCAGCAGTCTTACAGGGATGGAAAAACTGTTTTTT,CASSLTGMEKLFF
TRBD1,TRBV7-2,TRBJ1-5,NA,TGTGCCAGCAGCTTAGTACCCGGGACAGGGGGCTCTCAGCCCCAGCATTTT,CASSLVPGTGGSQPQHF
NA,TRBV24-1,TRBJ2-1,few,TGTGCCACCAGTGGGCGGGAACTTAGCAATGAGCAGTTCTTC,CATSGRELSNEQFF
NA,TRBV29-1,TRBJ2-2,NA,TGCAGCGCCCTTGTCAACCCTGCAGGTACCGGGGAGCTGTTTTTT,CSALVNPAGTGELFF
TRBD1,TRBV4-1,TRBJ2-1,NA,TGCGCCAGCAGCCAAGATCTTTACAGGGGGCCCTACGAGCAGTTCTTC,CASSQDLYRGPYEQFF
NA,TRBV7-2,TRBJ2-1,many,TGTGCCAGCAGCGAGGACACCTACAATGAGCAGTTCTTC,CASSEDTYNEQFF
NA,TRBV7-2,TRBJ1-4,few,TGTGCCAGCAGCGTCGGGACTTTTGGAGAAAAACTGTTTTTT,CASSVGTFGEKLFF
NA,TRBV10-3,TRBJ2-3,few,TGTGCCTCACGGGACCCCCCGCGCCCAGATACGCAGTATTTT,CASRDPPRPDTQYF
TRBD2,TRBV4-2,TRBJ2-1,NA,TGTGCCAGCAGCCAAGTGGGGACTAGCGGGGCCAGGGAGCAGTTCTTC,CASSQVGTSGAREQFF
NA,TRBV6-2/TRBV6-3,TRBJ2-2,once,TGTGCCAGCAGTTACTCTACGACGAGGGTCATGAACACCGGGGAGCTGTTTTTT,CASSYSTTRVMNTGELFF
TRBD1,TRBV12-3/TRBV12-4,TRBJ1-2,NA,TGTGCCAGCAGTCCGCACAGGGGAGGCTACCCGGATGGCTGCACCTTC,CASSPHRGGYPDGCTF
NA,TRBV29-1,TRBJ1-4,few,TGCAGCGTTTGGGAGGGTGATGAAAAACTGTTTTTT,CSVWEGDEKLFF
NA,TRBV13,TRBJ2-1,NA,TGTGCCAGCAGACCCGACAGTTTTCCCTACAATGAGCAGTTCTTC,CASRPDSFPYNEQFF
NA,TRBV12-3/TRBV12-4,TRBJ2-7,NA,TGTGCCAGCAGTTTGGGAAAGTTTGTGGGGACCTACGAGCAGTACTTC,CASSLGKFVGTYEQYF
NA,TRBV3-1,TRBJ2-7,NA,TGTGCCAGCAGCCTCGGCCCTCTCGAGCAGTACTTC,CASSLGPLEQYF
NA,TRBV18,TRBJ2-1,NA,TGTGCCAGCTCATCGAACCCCACAGGGAGCAGTGAGCAGTTCTTC,CASSSNPTGSSEQFF
TRBD2,TRBV27,TRBJ2-1,NA,TGTGCCAGCAGTTCATCTGGGACTATCAATGGGCAGTTCTTC,CASSSSGTINGQFF
TRBD1,TRBV5-1,TRBJ2-5,NA,TGCGCCAGCAGCTCTGCCGGGACAGGGTCCCAAGAGACCCAGTACTTC,CASSSAGTGSQETQYF
TRBD2,TRBV7-9,TRBJ2-3,many,TGTGCCAGCAGCTTAAGACTAGCGGGCACAGATACGCAGTATTTT,CASSLRLAGTDTQYF
TRBD1,TRBV12-3/TRBV12-4,TRBJ2-7,many,TGTGCCAGCAGCGGGACAGCCGCCTACGAGCAGTACTTC,CASSGTAAYEQYF
TRBD1,TRBV7-2,TRBJ1-6,NA,TGTGCCAGCAGCTTAGCTTCGGGGACAGCCTCCTCCAATTCACCCCTCCACTTT,CASSLASGTASSNSPLHF
NA,TRBV12-3/TRBV12-4,TRBJ2-3,NA,TGTGCCAGCAGTTCCGGGGGTACAGGAGATACGCAGTATTTT,CASSSGGTGDTQYF
NA,TRBV6-6,TRBJ2-3,few,TGTGCCAGCAACCGGGGGGCGGTGGATACGCAGTATTTT,CASNRGAVDTQYF
NA,TRBV28,TRBJ2-7,many,TGTGCCAGCAGATCCCCAGGGTACTACGAGCAGTACTTC,CASRSPGYYEQYF
NA,TRBV5-5,TRBJ1-1,NA,TGTGCCAGCAGCTTCTCTGACGCTGAAGCTTTCTTT,CASSFSDAEAFF
NA,TRBV20-1,TRBJ2-3,NA,TGCAGTGCTCCCTATGGAGGGGGGCTAGGGGTAGCTAGCACAGATACGCAGTATTTT,CSAPYGGGLGVASTDTQYF
NA,TRBV29-1,TRBJ1-2,NA,TGCAGCGTTGGGGGGCGGCAGAACTATGGCTACACCTTC,CSVGGRQNYGYTF
NA,TRBV29-1,TRBJ2-1,many,TGCAGCGTTGAATTTAATGAGCAGTTCTTC,CSVEFNEQFF
TRBD1,TRBV3-1,TRBJ2-3,few,TGTGCCAGCAGCTCCCACAGGGGAATTGGCACAGATACGCAGTATTTT,CASSSHRGIGTDTQYF
NA,TRBV5-1,TRBJ2-1,NA,TGCGCCAGCAGCTCCCAGGGGATCAATGAGCAGTTCTTC,CASSSQGINEQFF
NA,TRBV28,TRBJ1-1,few,TGTGCCGTAGGAGGGACATCGAACACTGAAGCTTTCTTT,CAVGGTSNTEAFF
NA,TRBV6-2/TRBV6-3,TRBJ2-7,NA,TGTGCCAGCAGTTACTCAACCAACCTCAACCTCCTGACAGAGAGCAGGACCCTACTCGAGCAGTACTTC,CASSYSTNLNLLTESRTLLEQYF
NA,TRBV2,TRBJ2-5,NA,TGTGCCAGCATCGTCGACAGAGAAAAGACCCAGTACTTC,CASIVDREKTQYF
NA,TRBV4-3,TRBJ1-4,NA,TGCGCCAGCAGCCAAGATTTTCGGGGCTTAAGGGGAACGGATGAAAAACTGTTTTTT,CASSQDFRGLRGTDEKLFF
TRBD2,TRBV10-3,TRBJ2-7,NA,TGTGCCATCAACCTATCTAGCGGGGGCTCCTACGAGCAGTACTTC,CAINLSSGGSYEQYF
NA,TRBV20-1,TRBJ1-6,NA,TGCAGTGCTAGAGACGGAACATACAACTTTCAGACCCTCCACTTT,CSARDGTYNFQTLHF
NA,TRBV6-1,TRBJ2-7,NA,TGTGCCAGCAGTCCCGACGGGGGAGAGTACGAGCAGTACTTC,CASSPDGGEYEQYF